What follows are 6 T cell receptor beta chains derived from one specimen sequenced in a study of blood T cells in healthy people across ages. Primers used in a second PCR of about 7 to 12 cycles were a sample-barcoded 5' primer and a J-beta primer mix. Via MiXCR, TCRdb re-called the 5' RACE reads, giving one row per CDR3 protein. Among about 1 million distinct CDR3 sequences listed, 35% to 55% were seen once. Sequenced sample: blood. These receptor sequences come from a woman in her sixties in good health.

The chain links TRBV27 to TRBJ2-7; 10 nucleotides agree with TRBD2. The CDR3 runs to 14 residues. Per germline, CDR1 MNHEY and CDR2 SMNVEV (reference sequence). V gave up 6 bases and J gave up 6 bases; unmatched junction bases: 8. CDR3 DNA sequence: TGTGCCAGCAGGAAAGCGGGAGGGCCCCCCGAGCAGTACTTC. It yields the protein CASRKAGGPPEQYF.

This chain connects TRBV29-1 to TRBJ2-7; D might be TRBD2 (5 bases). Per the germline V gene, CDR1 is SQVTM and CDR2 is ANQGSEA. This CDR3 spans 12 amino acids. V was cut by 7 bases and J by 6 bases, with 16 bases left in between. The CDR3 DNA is TGCAGCGCTGGCGAGCGGTACGGCGAGCAGTACTTC. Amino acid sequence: CSAGERYGEQYF.

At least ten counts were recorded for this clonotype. CDR3 in amino acids: CSVEAVSYTF. CDR3 nucleotides: TGCAGCGTTGAGGCAGTATCCTACACCTTC. The V and J genes are TRBV29-1 and TRBJ1-2; D call uncertain. The CDR3 is 10 residues long. The germline V gene encodes CDR1 SQVTM and CDR2 ANQGSEA. V was shortened by 3 bases and J by 10 bases, with 9 bases between the two germline ends.

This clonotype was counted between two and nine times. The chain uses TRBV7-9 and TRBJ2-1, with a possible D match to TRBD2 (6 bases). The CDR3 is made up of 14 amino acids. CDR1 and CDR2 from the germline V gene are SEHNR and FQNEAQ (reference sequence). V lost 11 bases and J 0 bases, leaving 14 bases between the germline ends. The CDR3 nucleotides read TGTGCCGGAACTAGCCCGTTCTCCTACAATGAGCAGTTCTTC. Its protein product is CAGTSPFSYNEQFF.

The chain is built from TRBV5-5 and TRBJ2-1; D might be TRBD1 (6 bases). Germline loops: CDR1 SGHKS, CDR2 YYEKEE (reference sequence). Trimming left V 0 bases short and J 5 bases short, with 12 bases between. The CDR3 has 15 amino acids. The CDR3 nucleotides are TGTGCCAGCAGCTTGGACAGGGTGAGGAACAATGAGCAGTTCTTC. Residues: CASSLDRVRNNEQFF.

CDR3: CSAPPRSGHADTQYF. The CDR3 region has the DNA TGCAGTGCTCCTCCCCGTAGCGGGCACGCAGATACGCAGTATTTT. J is TRBJ2-3 and V is TRBV20-1; TRBD2 agrees at 7 bases. Germline CDR1 reads DFQATT; CDR2 reads SNEGSKA (reference sequence). The CDR3 is 15 residues long. J lost 4 bases, V lost 5 bases, and 12 bases had no gene match.